This TCR beta chain was retrieved from a study of cytomegalovirus exposure and HLA in healthy donors. Study observations and caveats: Among immune exposure information, only CMV serostatus was available.

When sampled, the donors appeared nominally healthy, though they likely had unrecorded immune exposures. The study ran its PCR with 60 Vbeta and 13 Jbeta primers. In the original workflow: A later analysis tallied 80 million or so unique TCR beta chains, about 9.9 million of them shared. Data came from immunoSEQ multiplex PCR; TCRdb stores just in-frame clones and leaves some out. The V and J calls and the clone size are those of that table, but D and trimming were determined from the DNA. There are 110,000 to 150,000 clones in the sample; roughly a tenth occur only once, and 1.5% to 2% lies in the top ten. Per germline, CDR1 SGHTA and CDR2 FQGNSA. Unmatched junction bases numbered 3, after V lost 5 bases and J lost 0 bases. The length of the CDR3 is 16 residues. This clone was seen only a few times. Its antigen is not identified.

What was sequenced was PBMCs. The source is a male donor in good health and CMV-seronegative. The chain employs TRBV7-2 and TRBJ2-1, with 11 bases fitting TRBD2. In nucleotides, the CDR3 is TGTGCCAGCAGCCCAACTAGCGGGAGCTCCTACAATGAGCAGTTCTTC. It specifies CASSPTSGSSYNEQFF.